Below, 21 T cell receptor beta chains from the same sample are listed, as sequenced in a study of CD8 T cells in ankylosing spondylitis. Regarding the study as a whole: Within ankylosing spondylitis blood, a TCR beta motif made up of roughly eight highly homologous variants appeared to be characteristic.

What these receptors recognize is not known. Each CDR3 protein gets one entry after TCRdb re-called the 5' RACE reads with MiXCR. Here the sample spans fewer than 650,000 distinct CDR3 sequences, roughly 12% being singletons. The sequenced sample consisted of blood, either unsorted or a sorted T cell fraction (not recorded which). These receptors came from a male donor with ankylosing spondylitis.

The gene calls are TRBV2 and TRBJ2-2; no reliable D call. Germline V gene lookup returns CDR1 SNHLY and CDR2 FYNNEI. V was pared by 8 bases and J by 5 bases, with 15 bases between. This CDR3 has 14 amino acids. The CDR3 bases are TGTGCCAGCCTGGACGCCTTAAGGACCGGGGAGCTGTTTTTT. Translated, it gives CASLDALRTGELFF.

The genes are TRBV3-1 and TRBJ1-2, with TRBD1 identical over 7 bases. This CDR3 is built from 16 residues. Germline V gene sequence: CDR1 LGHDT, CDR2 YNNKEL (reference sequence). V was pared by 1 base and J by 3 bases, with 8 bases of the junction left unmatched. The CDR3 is CASSQAGIGGYYGYTF. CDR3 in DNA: TGTGCCAGCAGCCAAGCCGGGATAGGGGGCTACTATGGCTACACCTTC.

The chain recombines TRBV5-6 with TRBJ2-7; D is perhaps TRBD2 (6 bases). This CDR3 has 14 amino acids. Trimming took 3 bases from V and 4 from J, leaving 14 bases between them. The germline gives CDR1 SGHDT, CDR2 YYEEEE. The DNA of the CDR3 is TGTGCCAGCAGCTCCAGGGACTTTCTATACGAGCAGTACGTC. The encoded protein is CASSSRDFLYEQYV.

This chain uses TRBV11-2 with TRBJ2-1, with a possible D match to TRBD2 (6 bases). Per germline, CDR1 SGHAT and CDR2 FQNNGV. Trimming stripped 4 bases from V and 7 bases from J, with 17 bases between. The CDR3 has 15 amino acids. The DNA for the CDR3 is TGTGCCAGCAGCTCAGGAGGGACGGGTCTTAATGAGCAGTTCTTC. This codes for CASSSGGTGLNEQFF. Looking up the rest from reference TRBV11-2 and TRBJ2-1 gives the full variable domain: EAGVAQSPRYKIIEKRQSVAFWCNPISGHATLYWYQQILGQGPKLLIQFQNNGVVDDSQLPKDRFSAERLKGVDSTLKIQPAKLEDSAVYLCASSSGGTGLNEQFFGPGTRLTVL.

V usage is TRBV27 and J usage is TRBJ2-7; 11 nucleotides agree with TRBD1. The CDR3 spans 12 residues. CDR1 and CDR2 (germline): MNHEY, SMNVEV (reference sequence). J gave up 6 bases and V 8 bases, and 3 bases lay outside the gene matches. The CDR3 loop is CASWTGGLEQYF. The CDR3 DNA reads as TGTGCCAGCTGGACAGGGGGCCTCGAGCAGTACTTC.

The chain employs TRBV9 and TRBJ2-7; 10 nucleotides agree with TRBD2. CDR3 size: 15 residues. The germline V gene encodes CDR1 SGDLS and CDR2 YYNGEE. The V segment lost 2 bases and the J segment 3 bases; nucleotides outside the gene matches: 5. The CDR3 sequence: CASSVGLAENYEQYF. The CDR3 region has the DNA TGTGCCAGCAGCGTTGGACTAGCGGAAAACTACGAGCAGTACTTC.

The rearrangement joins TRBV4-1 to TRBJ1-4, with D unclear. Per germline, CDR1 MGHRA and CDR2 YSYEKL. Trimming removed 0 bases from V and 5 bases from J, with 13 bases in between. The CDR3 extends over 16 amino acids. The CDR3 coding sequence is TGCGCCAGCAGCCAAGATGTCGGGTTCGTCAATGAAAAACTGTTTTTT. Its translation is CASSQDVGFVNEKLFF.

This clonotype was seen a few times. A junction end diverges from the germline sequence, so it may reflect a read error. CDR3 loop: CASSLSGRVPIF. CDR3 bases: TGTGCCAGCAGTTTATCTGGCAGGGTGCCGATCTTC. This sequence joins TRBV27 and TRBJ2-1, with D possibly being TRBD1 (5 bases). This CDR3 has 12 amino acids. CDR1 MNHEY and CDR2 SMNVEV come from the germline V gene (reference sequence).

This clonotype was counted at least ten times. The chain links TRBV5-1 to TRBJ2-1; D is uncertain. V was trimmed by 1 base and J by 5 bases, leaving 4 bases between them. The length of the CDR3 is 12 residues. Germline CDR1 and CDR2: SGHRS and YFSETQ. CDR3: CASSLLDNEQFF. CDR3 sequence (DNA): TGCGCCAGCAGCTTGCTAGACAATGAGCAGTTCTTC. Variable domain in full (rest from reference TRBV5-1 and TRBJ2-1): KAGVTQTPRYLIKTRGQQVTLSCSPISGHRSVSWYQQTPGQGLQFLFEYFSETQRNKGNFPGRFSGRQFSNSRSEMNVSTLELGDSALYLCASSLLDNEQFFGPGTRLTVL.

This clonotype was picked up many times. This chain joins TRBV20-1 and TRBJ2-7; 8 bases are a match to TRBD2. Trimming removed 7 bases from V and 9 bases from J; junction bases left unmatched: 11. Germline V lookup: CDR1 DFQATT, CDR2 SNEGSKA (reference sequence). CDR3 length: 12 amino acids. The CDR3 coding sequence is TGCAGTGTCAACGGGGTAGCGGGAAGGCAGTACTTC. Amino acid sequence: CSVNGVAGRQYF.

CDR3 nucleotide sequence: TGTGCCAGCAGCTTAGCGATTATCCGAACCACAGATACGCAGTATTTT. It codes for CASSLAIIRTTDTQYF. The V and J genes are TRBV7-9 and TRBJ2-3, with D hard to call. In germline, CDR1 is SEHNR, CDR2 FQNEAQ (reference sequence). The V and J ends lost 0 bases and 2 bases respectively, with 12 bases between them. The CDR3 runs to 16 residues.

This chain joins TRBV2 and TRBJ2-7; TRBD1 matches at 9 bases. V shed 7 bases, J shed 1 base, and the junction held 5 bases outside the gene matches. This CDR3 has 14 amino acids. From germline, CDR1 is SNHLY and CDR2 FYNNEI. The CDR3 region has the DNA TGTGCCAGCATCAGGGACAGGGAGTCCTACGAGCAGTACTTC. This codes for CASIRDRESYEQYF.

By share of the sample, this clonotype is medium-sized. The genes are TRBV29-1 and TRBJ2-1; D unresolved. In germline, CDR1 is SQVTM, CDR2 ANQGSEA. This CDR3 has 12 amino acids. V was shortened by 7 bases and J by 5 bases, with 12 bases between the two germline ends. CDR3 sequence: CSGFGGDNEQFF. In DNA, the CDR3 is TGCAGCGGATTCGGTGGAGACAATGAGCAGTTCTTC.

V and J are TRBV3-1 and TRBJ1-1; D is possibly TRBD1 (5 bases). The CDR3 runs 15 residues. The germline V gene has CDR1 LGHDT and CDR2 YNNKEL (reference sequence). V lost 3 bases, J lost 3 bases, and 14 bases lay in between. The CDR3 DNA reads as TGTGCCAGCAGCCAGGCCCCCGCCAGGGACACTGAAGCTTTCTTT. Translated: CASSQAPARDTEAFF.

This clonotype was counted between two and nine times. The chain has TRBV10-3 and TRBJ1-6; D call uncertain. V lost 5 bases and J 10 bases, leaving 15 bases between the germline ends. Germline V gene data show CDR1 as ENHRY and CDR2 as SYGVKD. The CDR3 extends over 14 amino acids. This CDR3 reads CAISRGEEGSPLHF. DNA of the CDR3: TGTGCCATCAGTCGTGGGGAGGAAGGGTCACCCCTCCACTTT.

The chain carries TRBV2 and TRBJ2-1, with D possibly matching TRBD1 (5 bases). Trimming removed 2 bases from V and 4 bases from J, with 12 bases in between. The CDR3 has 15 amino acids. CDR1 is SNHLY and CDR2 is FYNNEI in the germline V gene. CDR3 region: CASSERQSDYNEQFF. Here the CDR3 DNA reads TGTGCCAGCAGTGAAAGACAGAGCGATTACAATGAGCAGTTCTTC.

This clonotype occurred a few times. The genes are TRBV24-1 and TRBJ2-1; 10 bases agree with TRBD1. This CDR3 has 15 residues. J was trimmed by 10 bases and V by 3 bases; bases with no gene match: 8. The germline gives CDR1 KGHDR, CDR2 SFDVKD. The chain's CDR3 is CATSDGQGQGREQFF. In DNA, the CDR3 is TGTGCCACCAGTGATGGCCAGGGACAGGGGCGGGAGCAGTTCTTC.

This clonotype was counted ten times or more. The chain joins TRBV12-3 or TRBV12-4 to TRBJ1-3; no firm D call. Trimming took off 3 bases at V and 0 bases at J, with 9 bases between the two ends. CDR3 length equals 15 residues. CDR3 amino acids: CASSLNPVSGNTIYF. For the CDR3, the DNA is TGTGCCAGCAGTTTGAATCCAGTCTCTGGAAACACCATATATTTT.

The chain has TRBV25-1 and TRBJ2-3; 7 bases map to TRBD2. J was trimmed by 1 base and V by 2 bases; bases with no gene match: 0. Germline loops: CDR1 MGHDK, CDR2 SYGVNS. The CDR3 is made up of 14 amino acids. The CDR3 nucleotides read TGTGCCAGCAGTGAACTAGCGGGCACAGATACGCAGTATTTT. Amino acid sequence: CASSELAGTDTQYF.

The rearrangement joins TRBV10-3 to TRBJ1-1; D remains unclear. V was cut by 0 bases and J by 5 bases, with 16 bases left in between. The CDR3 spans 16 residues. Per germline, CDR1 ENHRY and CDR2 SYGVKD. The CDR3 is CAISESGQEFGTEAFF. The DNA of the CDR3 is TGTGCCATCAGTGAGTCTGGTCAGGAGTTTGGAACTGAAGCTTTCTTT.

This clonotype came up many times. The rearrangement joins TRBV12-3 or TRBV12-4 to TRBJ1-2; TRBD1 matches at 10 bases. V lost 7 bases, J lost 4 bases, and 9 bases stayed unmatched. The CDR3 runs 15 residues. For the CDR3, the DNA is TGTGCCAGCAACCAGGACAGGGGGACTTTCTATGGCTACACCTTC. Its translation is CASNQDRGTFYGYTF.